This TCR beta chain was found in a study of Graves' ophthalmopathy and Graves' hyperthyroidism. Transcripts of RNA were the source for amplifying TCR beta CDR3 regions. An opening RT-PCR round employed HTBI primers and preceded a second-round multiplex PCR. TCRdb processed the multiplex PCR reads anew with MiXCR; each CDR3 protein has one entry. The data contain over 650,000 distinct CDR3 sequences, 35% to 45% of them singletons. This CDR3 comprises 17 residues. Germline assignment: CDR1 SEHNR and CDR2 FQNEAQ (reference sequence). Deletions cut 1 base from V and 8 bases from J, with 20 bases between. The chain carries TRBV7-9 and TRBJ1-4; possible D gene TRBD1, 5 bases. Sequenced input: peripheral blood. The receptor was isolated from an adult man with Graves' ophthalmopathy. The CDR3 protein is CASSLGGRRARKEKLFF. As DNA, the CDR3 is TGTGCCAGCAGCTTAGGGGGCAGGAGGGCGCGAAAAGAAAAACTGTTTTTT.